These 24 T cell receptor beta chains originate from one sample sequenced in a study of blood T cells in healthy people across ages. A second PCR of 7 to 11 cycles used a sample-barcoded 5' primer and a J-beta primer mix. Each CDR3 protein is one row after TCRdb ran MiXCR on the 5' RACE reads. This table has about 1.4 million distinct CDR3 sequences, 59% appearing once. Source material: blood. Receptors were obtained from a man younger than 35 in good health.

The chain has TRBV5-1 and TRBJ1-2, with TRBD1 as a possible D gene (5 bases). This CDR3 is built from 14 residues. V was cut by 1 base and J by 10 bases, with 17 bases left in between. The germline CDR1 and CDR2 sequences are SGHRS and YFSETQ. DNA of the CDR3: TGCGCCAGCAGCTTGCCAGCCCCGGGGGATGCCTACACCTTC. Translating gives CASSLPAPGDAYTF.

The chain's CDR3 is CASSQSLAGGPSSYNEQYF. For the CDR3, the DNA is TGTGCCAGCAGCCAATCTCTAGCGGGGGGCCCTAGCTCCTACAATGAGCAGTACTTC. J is TRBJ2-1 and V is TRBV4-2; TRBD2 matches at 11 bases. The last part of the DNA fits TRBJ2-7 better; the J call may be wrong. Germline loops: CDR1 LGHNA, CDR2 YNFKEQ. The CDR3 has 19 amino acids.

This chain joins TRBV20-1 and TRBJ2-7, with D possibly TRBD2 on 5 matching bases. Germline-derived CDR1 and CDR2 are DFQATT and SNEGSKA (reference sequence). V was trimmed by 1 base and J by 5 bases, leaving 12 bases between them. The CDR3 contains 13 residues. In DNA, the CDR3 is TGCAGTGCTAGAGTCCGGGGAACAAACGAGCAGTACTTC. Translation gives CSARVRGTNEQYF.

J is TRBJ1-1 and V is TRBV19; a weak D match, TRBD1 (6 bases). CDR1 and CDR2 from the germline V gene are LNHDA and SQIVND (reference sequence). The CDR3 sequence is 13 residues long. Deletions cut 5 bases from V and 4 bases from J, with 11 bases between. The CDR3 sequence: CASSEQGSTEAFF. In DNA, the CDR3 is TGTGCCAGTAGTGAACAGGGAAGCACTGAAGCTTTCTTT.

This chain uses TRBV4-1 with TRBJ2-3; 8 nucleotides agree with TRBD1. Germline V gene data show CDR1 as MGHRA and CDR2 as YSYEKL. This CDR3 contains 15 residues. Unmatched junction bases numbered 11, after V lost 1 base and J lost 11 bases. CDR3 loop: CASSQVGVGQGEQYF. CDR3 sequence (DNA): TGCGCCAGCAGCCAAGTTGGGGTAGGACAGGGCGAGCAGTATTTT.

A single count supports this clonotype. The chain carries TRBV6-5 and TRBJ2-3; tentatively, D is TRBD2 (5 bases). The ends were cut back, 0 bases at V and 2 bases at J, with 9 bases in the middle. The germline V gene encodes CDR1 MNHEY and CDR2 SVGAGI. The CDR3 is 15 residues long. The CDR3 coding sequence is TGTGCCAGCAGTTACTCGAACCTAGCCACAGATACGCAGTATTTT. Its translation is CASSYSNLATDTQYF.

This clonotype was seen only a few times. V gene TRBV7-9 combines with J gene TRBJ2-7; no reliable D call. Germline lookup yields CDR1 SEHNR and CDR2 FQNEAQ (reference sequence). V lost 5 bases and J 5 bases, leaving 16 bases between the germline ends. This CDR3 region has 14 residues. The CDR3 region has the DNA TGTGCCAGCAGCCCGACACTCGGTTTTGACGAGCAGTACTTC. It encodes CASSPTLGFDEQYF.

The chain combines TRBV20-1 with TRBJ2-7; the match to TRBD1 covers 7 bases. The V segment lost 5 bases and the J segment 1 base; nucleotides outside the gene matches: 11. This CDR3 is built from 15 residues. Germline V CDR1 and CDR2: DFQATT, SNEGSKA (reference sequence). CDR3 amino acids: CSASSRGQASYEQYF. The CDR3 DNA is TGCAGTGCTTCCTCGAGGGGGCAAGCATCCTACGAGCAGTACTTC.

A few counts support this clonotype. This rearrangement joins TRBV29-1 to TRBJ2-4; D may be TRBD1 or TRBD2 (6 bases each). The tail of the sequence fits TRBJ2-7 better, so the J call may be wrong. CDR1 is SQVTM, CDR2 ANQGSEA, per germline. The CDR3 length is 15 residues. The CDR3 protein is CSVDGVGGLAYEQYF. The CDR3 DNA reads TGCAGCGTTGACGGGGTAGGGGGGCTCGCCTACGAGCAGTACTTC.

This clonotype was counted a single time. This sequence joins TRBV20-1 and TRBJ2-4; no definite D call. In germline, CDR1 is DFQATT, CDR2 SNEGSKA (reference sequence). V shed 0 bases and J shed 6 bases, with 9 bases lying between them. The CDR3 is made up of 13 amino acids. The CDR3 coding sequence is TGCAGTGCTAGAGATCACAACCCAAACATTCAGTACTTC. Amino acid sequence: CSARDHNPNIQYF.

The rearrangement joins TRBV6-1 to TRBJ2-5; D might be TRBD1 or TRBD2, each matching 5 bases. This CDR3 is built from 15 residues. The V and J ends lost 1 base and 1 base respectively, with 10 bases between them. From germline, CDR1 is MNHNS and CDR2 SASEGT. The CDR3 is CASSEGGTGQETQYF. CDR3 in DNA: TGTGCCAGCAGTGAAGGGGGGACCGGCCAAGAGACCCAGTACTTC.

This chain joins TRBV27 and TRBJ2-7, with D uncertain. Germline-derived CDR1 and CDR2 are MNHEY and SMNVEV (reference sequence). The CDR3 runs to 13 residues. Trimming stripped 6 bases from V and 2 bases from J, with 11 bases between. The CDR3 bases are TGTGCCAGCAGCTTTTCGGGTGCCTACGAGCAGTACTTC. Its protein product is CASSFSGAYEQYF.

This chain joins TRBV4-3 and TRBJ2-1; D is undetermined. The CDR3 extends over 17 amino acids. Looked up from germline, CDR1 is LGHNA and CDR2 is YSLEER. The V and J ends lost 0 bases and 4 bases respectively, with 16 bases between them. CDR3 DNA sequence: TGCGCCAGCAGCCAAGAACGGGTTTACGGACGGTACAATGAGCAGTTCTTC. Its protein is CASSQERVYGRYNEQFF.

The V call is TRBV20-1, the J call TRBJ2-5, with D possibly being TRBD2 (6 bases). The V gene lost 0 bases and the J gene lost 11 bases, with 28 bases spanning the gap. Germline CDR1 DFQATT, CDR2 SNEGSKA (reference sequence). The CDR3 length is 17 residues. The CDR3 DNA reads TGCAGTGCTAGAGATAAAAGGAGTAGCGGCGAGAGCGATGAGCAGTACTTC. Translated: CSARDKRSSGESDEQYF.

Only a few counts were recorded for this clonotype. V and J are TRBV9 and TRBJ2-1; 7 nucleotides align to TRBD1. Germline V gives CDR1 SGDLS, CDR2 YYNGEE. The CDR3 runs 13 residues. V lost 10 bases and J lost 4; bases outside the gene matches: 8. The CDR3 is CASQGQNYNEQFF. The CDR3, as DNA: TGTGCCTCACAGGGGCAAAATTACAATGAGCAGTTCTTC.

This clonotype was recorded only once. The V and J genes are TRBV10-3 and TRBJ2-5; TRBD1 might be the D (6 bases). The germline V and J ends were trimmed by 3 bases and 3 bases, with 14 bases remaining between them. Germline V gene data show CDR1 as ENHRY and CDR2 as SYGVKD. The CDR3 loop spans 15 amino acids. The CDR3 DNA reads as TGTGCCATCAGTGAACCCGGGACAAAAGAAGAGACCCAGTACTTC. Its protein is CAISEPGTKEETQYF.

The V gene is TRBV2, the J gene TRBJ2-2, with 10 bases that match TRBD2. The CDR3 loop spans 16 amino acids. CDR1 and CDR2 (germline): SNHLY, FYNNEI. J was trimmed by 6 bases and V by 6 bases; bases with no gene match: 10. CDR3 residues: CASSSGAGGPSGELFF. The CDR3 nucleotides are TGTGCCAGCAGCTCCGGAGCGGGGGGGCCGTCCGGGGAGCTGTTTTTT. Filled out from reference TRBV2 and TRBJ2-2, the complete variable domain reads EPEVTQTPSHQVTQMGQEVILRCVPISNHLYFYWYRQILGQKVEFLVSFYNNEISEKSEIFDDQFSVERPDGSNFTLKIRSTKLEDSAMYFCASSSGAGGPSGELFFGEGSRLTVL.

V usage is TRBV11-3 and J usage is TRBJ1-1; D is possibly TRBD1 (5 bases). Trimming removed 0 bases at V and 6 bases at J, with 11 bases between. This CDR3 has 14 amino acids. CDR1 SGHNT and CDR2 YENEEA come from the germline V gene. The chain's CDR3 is CASSLDRRGAEAFF. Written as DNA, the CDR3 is TGTGCCAGCAGCTTAGATCGAAGGGGTGCTGAAGCTTTCTTT. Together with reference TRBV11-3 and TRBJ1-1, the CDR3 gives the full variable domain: EAGVVQSPRYKIIEKKQPVAFWCNPISGHNTLYWYLQNLGQGPELLIRYENEEAVDDSQLPKDRFSAERLKGVDSTLKIQPAELGDSAVYLCASSLDRRGAEAFFGQGTRLTVV.

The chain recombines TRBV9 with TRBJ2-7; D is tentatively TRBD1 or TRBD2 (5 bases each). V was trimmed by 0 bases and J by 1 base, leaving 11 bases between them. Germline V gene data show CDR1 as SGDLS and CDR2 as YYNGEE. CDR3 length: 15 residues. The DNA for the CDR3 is TGTGCCAGCAGCGTAGGGGGGTTAGGGTCCTACGAGCAGTACTTC. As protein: CASSVGGLGSYEQYF.

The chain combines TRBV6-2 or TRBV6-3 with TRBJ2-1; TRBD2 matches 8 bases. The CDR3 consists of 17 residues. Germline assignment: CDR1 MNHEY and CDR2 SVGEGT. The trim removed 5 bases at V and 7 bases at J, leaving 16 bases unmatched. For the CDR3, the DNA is TGTGCCAGCAGTGGGGCTCAAGCGGGGGTCCCTTCGAATGAGCAGTTCTTC. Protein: CASSGAQAGVPSNEQFF.

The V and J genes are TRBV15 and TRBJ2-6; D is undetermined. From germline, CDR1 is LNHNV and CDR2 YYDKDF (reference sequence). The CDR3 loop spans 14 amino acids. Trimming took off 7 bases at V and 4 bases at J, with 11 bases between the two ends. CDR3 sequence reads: CATNDIGGANVLTF. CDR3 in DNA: TGTGCCACCAACGACATCGGGGGGGCCAACGTCCTGACTTTC.

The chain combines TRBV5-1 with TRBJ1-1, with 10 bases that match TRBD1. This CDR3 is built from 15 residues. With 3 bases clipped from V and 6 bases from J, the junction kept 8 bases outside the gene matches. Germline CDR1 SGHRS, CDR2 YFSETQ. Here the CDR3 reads CASSYTGTGAPEAFF. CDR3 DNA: TGCGCCAGCAGCTATACCGGGACAGGGGCCCCTGAAGCTTTCTTT.

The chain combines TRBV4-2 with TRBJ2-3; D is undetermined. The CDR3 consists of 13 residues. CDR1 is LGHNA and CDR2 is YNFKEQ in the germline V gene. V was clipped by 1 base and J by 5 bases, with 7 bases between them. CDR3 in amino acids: CASSQAGRDTQYF. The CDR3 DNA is TGTGCCAGCAGCCAAGCGGGCAGAGATACGCAGTATTTT.

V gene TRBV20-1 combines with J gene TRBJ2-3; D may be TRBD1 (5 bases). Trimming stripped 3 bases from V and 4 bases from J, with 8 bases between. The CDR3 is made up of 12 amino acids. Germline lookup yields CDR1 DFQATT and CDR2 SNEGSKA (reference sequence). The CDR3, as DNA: TGCAGTGCTAGCGTGGGGCCAGATACGCAGTATTTT. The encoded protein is CSASVGPDTQYF.